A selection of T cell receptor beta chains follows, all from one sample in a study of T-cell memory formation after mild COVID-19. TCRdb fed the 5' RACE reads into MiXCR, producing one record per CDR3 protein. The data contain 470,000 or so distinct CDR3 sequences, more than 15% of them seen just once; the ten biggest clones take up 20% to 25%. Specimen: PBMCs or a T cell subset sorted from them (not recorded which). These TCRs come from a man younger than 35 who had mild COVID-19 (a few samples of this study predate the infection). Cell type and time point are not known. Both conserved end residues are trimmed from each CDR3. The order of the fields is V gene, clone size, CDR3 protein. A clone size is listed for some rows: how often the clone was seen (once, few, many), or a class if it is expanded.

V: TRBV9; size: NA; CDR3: ASSAGLAGLDTQY
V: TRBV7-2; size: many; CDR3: ASSSNPGAETQY
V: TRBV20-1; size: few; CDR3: SARDHYRDTEAF
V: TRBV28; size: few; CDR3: ASSLTGVDEKLF
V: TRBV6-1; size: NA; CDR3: ASSDGEWGPSTDTQY
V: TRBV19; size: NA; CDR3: ASGQGRALENIQY
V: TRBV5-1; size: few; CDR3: ASSLAGSRVGELF
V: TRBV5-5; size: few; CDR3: ASSLVPYMNTEAF
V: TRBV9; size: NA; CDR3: ASSVTSGGATEQF
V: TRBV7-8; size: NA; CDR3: ASSLVGAWGDSPLH
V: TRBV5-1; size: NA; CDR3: ASSLESATDTQY
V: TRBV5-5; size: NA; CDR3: ASRLALPPDNEQF
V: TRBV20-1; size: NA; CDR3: SAEVAGGVDTQY
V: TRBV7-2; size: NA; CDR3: ASSLAPTAGHEQF
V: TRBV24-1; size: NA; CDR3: ATSDHPATGRDQETQY
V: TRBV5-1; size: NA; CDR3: ASYAPGTLYEQY
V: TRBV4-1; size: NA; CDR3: ASSQANPTETGELF
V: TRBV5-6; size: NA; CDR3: ASSQGTTRSEKLF
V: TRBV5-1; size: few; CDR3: ASRSRTGVDGYT
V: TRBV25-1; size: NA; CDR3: ASSEYDRRGSYEQY
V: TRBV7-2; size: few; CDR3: ASSSAPGSDTQY
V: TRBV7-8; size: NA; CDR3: ASLRGSYNEQF
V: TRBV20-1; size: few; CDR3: SANRFLGYNEQF
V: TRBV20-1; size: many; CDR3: SARDRGGGYEQY
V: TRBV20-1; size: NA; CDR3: SARQGATDTQY
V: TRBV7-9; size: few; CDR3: ASSSSWSTRWGGTEAF
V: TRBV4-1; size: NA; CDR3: ASSQVGEGRPQH
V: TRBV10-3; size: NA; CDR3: AIQGAGELF
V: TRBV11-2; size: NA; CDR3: ASSLRSGGLQETQY
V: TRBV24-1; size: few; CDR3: ATSVDRNQPQH
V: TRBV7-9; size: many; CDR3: ASSYGQGPPDTQY
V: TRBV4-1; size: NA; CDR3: ASSRGTLLTDTQY
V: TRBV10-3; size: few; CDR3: AISESAGALRGYT
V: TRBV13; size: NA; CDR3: ASSLGLGREATEAF
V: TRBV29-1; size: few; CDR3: SVALAQPYEQY